This TCR beta chain derives from a study of long-term antiretroviral therapy in people with HIV. Across the whole study: By about a decade, the earliest samples predate the 2015 immediate-ART recommendation.

This was the immunoSEQ v3.0 assay at survey level. The target of sequencing was about 40,000-50,000 T-cell genomes per sample. Produced via immunoSEQ multiplex PCR; TCRdb's table is partial and in-frame only. The sample includes 20,000 to 30,000 clones, approximately 95% of them seen just once. A word on this clone: Antigen unknown.

Trimming shortened V by 7 bases and J by 1 base, and 4 bases separated the two germline ends. This CDR3 has 11 residues. Germline CDR1 reads MDHEN; CDR2 reads SYDVKM. Broader study findings: Clones expanded before ART dominated the repertoire at all time points.

Material: unsorted PBMCs, obtained around 5.2 years after starting antiretroviral therapy. This sequence was found in a woman aged 50 to 60 with HIV. The V call is TRBV28, the J call TRBJ1-1; D uncertain. The CDR3 DNA is TGTGCCAGCACGACGAACACTGAAGCTTTCTTT. This translates into CASTTNTEAFF.